This paragraph covers one T cell receptor beta chain sequence. Measured with immunoSEQ multiplex PCR; TCRdb has only the in-frame clones, and not every one. The data contain 68,000 or so clones, 75% to 85% of them singletons. The sample comes from a study of control samples from healthy donors and cancer patients. CDR3 size: 13 residues. Germline V gene data show CDR1 as LNHNV and CDR2 as YYDKDF (reference sequence). Trimming stripped 0 bases from V and 14 bases from J, with 14 bases between. The sample taken for sequencing was blood. The V call is TRBV15, the J call TRBJ2-1, with a weak D call TRBD1 (6 bases). This sequence originates from a man aged 60-69 years in good health. DNA of the CDR3: TGTGCCACCAGCAGAGATTTTAAGGCAGGGGAGTTCTTC. It codes for CATSRDFKAGEFF.